This paragraph reports one T cell receptor beta chain. Germline is not matched at one junction end, which may reflect a read error. This sample's RNA came from whole unsorted tissue. Distant lung tissue was collected more than 3 cm away from the tumor edge. The germline V gene encodes CDR1 MNHEY and CDR2 SVGAGI. This CDR3 is built from 13 residues. This sample is part of a study of tumor and adjacent non-tumor tissue in lung cancer. TCRbeta libraries were built with three rounds of nested PCR, modified from ARM-PCR. In TCRdb, the multiplex PCR reads were re-called with MiXCR into one record per CDR3 protein. The profile covers 60,000 to 90,000 distinct CDR3 sequences, with about two thirds appearing a single time and 25% to 35% taken by the ten largest.

Specimen: distant non-tumor lung tissue. The receptor was isolated from a woman between 50 and 59 years old with non-small cell lung cancer. The V call is TRBV6-5, the J call TRBJ2-7, with a possible D match to TRBD2 (5 bases). The CDR3: CASTPSRAHEEYF. CDR3 sequence (DNA): TGTGCCAGCACCCCGTCGAGGGCCCACGAGGAGTACTTC.